One sample yielded the 24 T cell receptor beta chains listed below, sequenced in a study of shared clonotypes between healthy human individuals. Repertoires were generated with immunoSEQ multiplex PCR, while TCRdb's copy carries only in-frame clones and drops some. This repertoire shows around 1,000,000 clones, approximately 80% found once; its top ten account for roughly 0.83%. Sequencing was carried out using memory CD4+ T cells from PBMCs. Subset given: CD45RA-negative fraction. The receptors here all came from a man between 18 and 35 years old in good health. Some clones in this sample may be carry-over from other donors' samples.

This chain uses TRBV27 with TRBJ2-1; D is perhaps TRBD2 (5 bases). Per the germline V gene, CDR1 is MNHEY and CDR2 is SMNVEV (reference sequence). The CDR3 runs 15 residues. Trimming removed 2 bases at V and 4 bases at J, with 12 bases between. CDR3 in amino acids: CASSLPLGGYNEQFF. The CDR3 nucleotides are TGTGCCAGCAGTTTACCCCTCGGAGGATACAATGAGCAGTTCTTC.

The chain employs TRBV5-1 and TRBJ1-4, with 7 bases matching TRBD1. Unmatched junction bases numbered 14, after V lost 4 bases and J lost 8 bases. CDR1 and CDR2 (germline): SGHRS, YFSETQ. The length of the CDR3 is 16 residues. The CDR3 DNA reads TGCGCCAGCAGCATCAGAGAACAGGGGACGAGGGAAAAACTGTTTTTT. Translation: CASSIREQGTREKLFF.

The chain is built from TRBV4-1 and TRBJ2-7, with TRBD1 identical over 7 bases. CDR1 is MGHRA and CDR2 is YSYEKL in the germline V gene. The CDR3 length is 13 residues. V dropped 4 bases and J dropped 2; count of bases not matched to a gene: 2. CDR3 sequence: CASSRGQPYEQYF. As DNA, the CDR3 is TGCGCCAGCAGCCGGGGACAGCCCTACGAGCAGTACTTC.

The rearrangement links TRBV4-1 to TRBJ2-1, with TRBD1 matching 8 bases. Germline CDR1 reads MGHRA; CDR2 reads YSYEKL. J gave up 8 bases and V 1 base, and 10 bases lay outside the gene matches. This CDR3 contains 16 residues. The CDR3 DNA reads as TGCGCCAGCAGCCAAGGGTTGGACCAGGGGGCTTATGAGCAGTTCTTC. Translation: CASSQGLDQGAYEQFF.

The chain has TRBV13 and TRBJ2-7; D remains unclear. The ends were cut back, 0 bases at V and 4 bases at J, with 7 bases in the middle. The CDR3 spans 13 residues. CDR1 and CDR2 from the germline V gene are PRHDT and FYEKMQ (reference sequence). This chain's CDR3 is CASSLGWNYEQYF. DNA of the CDR3: TGTGCCAGCAGCTTAGGCTGGAATTACGAGCAGTACTTC. Full variable domain (remainder filled in from reference TRBV13 and TRBJ2-7): AAGVIQSPRHLIKEKRETATLKCYPIPRHDTVYWYQQGPGQDPQFLISFYEKMQSDKGSIPDRFSAQQFSDYHSELNMSSLELGDSALYFCASSLGWNYEQYFGPGTRLTVT.

The gene calls are TRBV6-1 and TRBJ1-5; 7 nucleotides agree with TRBD1. This CDR3 contains 15 residues. J lost 0 bases, V lost 4 bases, and 3 bases had no gene match. Germline-derived CDR1 and CDR2 are MNHNS and SASEGT. The CDR3 spells CASSAGQYSNQPQHF. The CDR3 DNA reads TGTGCCAGCAGTGCGGGACAGTATAGCAATCAGCCCCAGCATTTT.

The V call is TRBV30, the J call TRBJ2-2, with TRBD1 as a possible D gene (6 bases). V was trimmed by 0 bases and J by 4 bases, leaving 12 bases between them. Looked up from germline, CDR1 is GTSNPN and CDR2 is SVGIG (reference sequence). This CDR3 has 15 amino acids. CDR3 residues: CAWSVKGRGTGELFF. CDR3 in DNA: TGTGCCTGGAGTGTCAAGGGCAGGGGCACCGGGGAGCTGTTTTTT.

The chain joins TRBV9 to TRBJ1-5, with D hard to call. Germline V gene lookup returns CDR1 SGDLS and CDR2 YYNGEE. The CDR3 runs 15 residues. V lost 0 bases and J 2 bases, leaving 9 bases between the germline ends. Written as DNA, the CDR3 is TGTGCCAGCAGCGTAGGGGATTCTGGCAATCAGCCCCAGCATTTT. This translates into CASSVGDSGNQPQHF. The full variable domain, rest sourced from reference TRBV9 and TRBJ1-5, is DSGVTQTPKHLITATGQRVTLRCSPRSGDLSVYWYQQSLDQGLQFLIQYYNGEERAKGNILERFSAQQFPDLHSELNLSSLELGDSALYFCASSVGDSGNQPQHFGDGTRLSIL.

As concerns this clone: At one of its ends the junction is not consistent with the germline gene, which may arise from a read error. This sequence joins TRBV10-1 and TRBJ2-1, with 8 bases matching TRBD1. The CDR3 totals 16 residues. Germline CDR1 and CDR2: WNHNN and SYGVQD (reference sequence). CDR3 sequence (DNA): TGCGCCAGCAGCGAGTGTTCCCGGACAGGGCTGAATGAGCAGTTCTTC. It codes for CASSECSRTGLNEQFF.

The genes are TRBV5-4 and TRBJ1-1; D is perhaps TRBD1 (6 bases). The CDR3 loop spans 15 amino acids. Trimming pared 0 bases from V and 4 bases from J, leaving 13 bases between. Germline CDR1 and CDR2: SGHNT and YYREEE (reference sequence). The CDR3 reads CASSLGGHGRTEAFF. CDR3 DNA sequence: TGTGCCAGCAGCTTGGGGGGACACGGCCGCACTGAAGCTTTCTTT.

The chain couples TRBV12-5 to TRBJ2-2; D ambiguous. V was cut by 4 bases and J by 1 base, with 10 bases left in between. Germline lookup yields CDR1 LGHNT and CDR2 FRNRAP. The CDR3 has 15 amino acids. The CDR3 nucleotides are TGTGCTAGTGGTTCGGTAGGGTGGAACACCGGGGAGCTGTTTTTT. Amino acids: CASGSVGWNTGELFF.

This clone was recorded once. The chain uses TRBV7-9 and TRBJ1-2; 8 nucleotides match TRBD1. The CDR3 totals 13 residues. Germline V CDR1 and CDR2: SEHNR, FQNEAQ (reference sequence). V trimming: 5 bases; J trimming: 7 bases; junction bases outside the gene matches: 6. The CDR3 sequence: CASSVTGAGGYTF. Written as DNA, the CDR3 is TGTGCCAGCAGCGTGACAGGGGCTGGTGGCTACACCTTC.

The rearrangement uses TRBV6-1 and TRBJ1-6; D ambiguous. The V and J ends lost 8 bases and 8 bases respectively, with 19 bases between them. This CDR3 spans 15 amino acids. CDR1 and CDR2 (germline): MNHNS, SASEGT. The CDR3 protein is CASRAMGGADSPLHF. The CDR3 region has the DNA TGTGCCAGCCGCGCCATGGGTGGTGCCGATTCACCCCTCCACTTT.

The rearrangement uses TRBV28 and TRBJ1-5; the D is unclear. CDR3 length: 13 amino acids. Germline values: CDR1 MDHEN, CDR2 SYDVKM. V lost 7 bases and J lost 2, with 9 bases in between. The DNA for the CDR3 is TGTGCCAGCAAGGTAGGCGGCAATCAGCCCCAGCATTTT. This encodes CASKVGGNQPQHF.

The V gene is TRBV19, the J gene TRBJ2-7, with a weak D call TRBD2 (5 bases). The CDR3 loop spans 14 amino acids. Germline V gives CDR1 LNHDA, CDR2 SQIVND (reference sequence). The V gene lost 5 bases and the J gene lost 2 bases, with 13 bases spanning the gap. The CDR3 sequence is CASSPREGPYEQYF. CDR3 nucleotide sequence: TGTGCCAGTAGTCCTCGAGAGGGCCCCTACGAGCAGTACTTC.

This clone showed up just a few times. This chain uses TRBV7-2 with TRBJ2-5; 12 nucleotides align to TRBD1. CDR3 size: 15 residues. The germline V gene has CDR1 SGHTA and CDR2 FQGNSA. V shed 2 bases, J shed 7 bases, and the junction held 5 bases outside the gene matches. CDR3 residues: CASSLPGQGAWTQYF. The CDR3 DNA reads as TGTGCCAGCAGCTTACCGGGACAGGGGGCTTGGACCCAGTACTTC.

This clone was picked up a small number of times. The chain joins TRBV5-5 to TRBJ1-2; TRBD1 is a possible D gene (6 bases). The V gene's germline CDR1 is SGHKS and CDR2 YYEKEE (reference sequence). There are 16 residues in the CDR3. V was trimmed by 4 bases and J by 1 base, leaving 17 bases between them. CDR3 amino acids: CASSTPGGSRNYGYTF. The CDR3 nucleotides read TGTGCCAGCAGCACCCCCGGGGGCTCCCGTAACTATGGCTACACCTTC.

This clone appeared a few times. This chain links TRBV30 with TRBJ2-2; TRBD1 matches 9 bases. After removal of 3 bases from V and 5 bases from J, the junction contained 16 bases not matched to a gene. The CDR3 is 18 amino acids. Per germline, CDR1 GTSNPN and CDR2 SVGIG (reference sequence). In nucleotides, the CDR3 is TGTGCCTGGAGCGCCTCGGGACAGGGTCTCTTAGGGACCGGGGAGCTGTTTTTT. Amino acids: CAWSASGQGLLGTGELFF.

This chain joins TRBV7-6 and TRBJ2-1; 7 bases align to TRBD2. The germline CDR1 and CDR2 sequences are SGHVS and FNYEAQ. The V gene end was trimmed by 4 bases and the J gene end by 9 bases; junction bases not matched to a gene: 6. This CDR3 contains 13 residues. CDR3 sequence reads: CASSSRWGGEQFF. The CDR3 DNA reads TGTGCCAGCAGCTCCCGCTGGGGGGGTGAGCAGTTCTTC.

This clone has just one count. The CDR3 nucleotides read TGTGCCAGTAGCCCATCTTTGGGCGAAGCTTTCTTT. This translates into CASSPSLGEAFF. The gene calls are TRBV19 and TRBJ1-1; no firm D call. The V end was cut by 6 bases, the J end by 8 bases, with 13 bases between. Germline V gene data show CDR1 as LNHDA and CDR2 as SQIVND (reference sequence). This CDR3 is built from 12 residues. The entire variable domain, with the rest obtained from reference TRBV19 and TRBJ1-1, is as follows: DGGITQSPKYLFRKEGQNVTLSCEQNLNHDAMYWYRQDPGQGLRLIYYSQIVNDFQKGDIAEGYSVSREKKESFPLTVTSAQKNPTAFYLCASSPSLGEAFFGQGTRLTVV.

This clone was seen a few times. The rearrangement joins TRBV9 to TRBJ1-4; weak D call: TRBD1 (6 bases). There are 15 residues in the CDR3. Trimming pared 4 bases from V and 7 bases from J, leaving 17 bases between. The germline V gene has CDR1 SGDLS and CDR2 YYNGEE. The DNA for the CDR3 is TGTGCCAGCAGCAGAGGCGGGACATACGGTGAAAAACTGTTTTTT. Translated, it gives CASSRGGTYGEKLFF.

As concerns this clone: Other DNA sequences in the same sample also yield this CDR3. The rearrangement uses TRBV2 and TRBJ2-3; the match to TRBD2 covers 9 bases. The CDR3 is 14 residues long. The germline CDR1 and CDR2 sequences are SNHLY and FYNNEI. J lost 1 base, V lost 5 bases, and 1 base had no gene match. The CDR3 here is CASSLAGGTDTQYF. CDR3 nucleotide sequence: TGTGCCAGCAGTTTAGCGGGGGGCACAGATACGCAGTATTTT.

This clone was seen more than once but under ten times. V and J are TRBV30 and TRBJ2-5; D may be TRBD1 or TRBD2 (5 bases each). CDR1 GTSNPN and CDR2 SVGIG come from the germline V gene (reference sequence). CDR3 length equals 15 residues. V lost 4 bases, J lost 0 bases, and 15 bases lay in between. CDR3 loop: CAWTRRGGNQETQYF. Written as DNA, the CDR3 is TGTGCCTGGACCCGCCGGGGCGGCAACCAAGAGACCCAGTACTTC.

The V and J genes are TRBV6-1 and TRBJ2-2; 7 bases fit TRBD2. V trimming: 4 bases; J trimming: 2 bases; junction bases outside the gene matches: 4. This CDR3 is 15 amino acids long. Germline CDR1 is MNHNS and CDR2 is SASEGT. Written as DNA, the CDR3 is TGTGCCAGCAGTGCGGCTAGCGGAAACACCGGGGAGCTGTTTTTT. This codes for CASSAASGNTGELFF.